The 25 T cell receptor beta chains below come from one sample, sequenced in a study of shared clonotypes between healthy human individuals. Sequencing was performed with immunoSEQ multiplex PCR; in TCRdb, only in-frame clones are kept and a portion is missing. The repertoire holds 2 million to 2.5 million clones, with approximately 90% as singletons. The material sequenced was naive CD4+ T cells from PBMCs. Sample subset: CD45RA+ positively selected. Source of these receptors: a man aged 18-30 years in good health. Some clones in this sample may be carry-over from other donors' samples.

This clone was seen a single time. The chain recombines TRBV4-1 with TRBJ2-6, with a weak D call TRBD2 (6 bases). The CDR3 spans 18 residues. V lost 1 base to trimming and J lost 2 bases, with 15 bases between them. The germline V gene encodes CDR1 MGHRA and CDR2 YSYEKL. The CDR3 region is CASSQGPPGGAGANVLTF. Here the CDR3 DNA reads TGCGCCAGCAGCCAAGGTCCTCCCGGAGGGGCTGGGGCCAACGTCCTGACTTTC.

The rearrangement links TRBV7-9 to TRBJ2-1; tentatively, D is TRBD1 (6 bases). Germline CDR1 reads SEHNR; CDR2 reads FQNEAQ (reference sequence). V gave up 6 bases and J gave up 4 bases, with 19 bases separating them. The CDR3 extends over 16 amino acids. The CDR3 loop is CASSYSLRDTYNEQFF. The CDR3, as DNA: TGTGCCAGCAGTTACTCGCTCCGGGACACTTACAATGAGCAGTTCTTC.

This chain joins TRBV28 and TRBJ2-6, with a possible D match to TRBD2 (6 bases). CDR1 is MDHEN and CDR2 is SYDVKM in the germline V gene. Trimming shortened V by 8 bases and J by 0 bases, and 17 bases separated the two germline ends. CDR3 length equals 17 residues. Here the CDR3 DNA reads TGTGCCAGCTCCACCCCTGGGGGGAACTCTGGGGCCAACGTCCTGACTTTC. Translating gives CASSTPGGNSGANVLTF.

The gene calls are TRBV28 and TRBJ2-1; 8 bases line up with TRBD2. V shed 7 bases and J 4 bases; nucleotides not matched to a gene: 6. Germline assignment: CDR1 MDHEN and CDR2 SYDVKM. The CDR3 loop spans 14 amino acids. The CDR3 sequence is CASTISGEYNEQFF. CDR3 DNA: TGTGCCAGCACCATTAGCGGGGAGTACAATGAGCAGTTCTTC.

The rearrangement joins TRBV11-2 to TRBJ2-5, with D possibly TRBD1 on 5 matching bases. The CDR3 extends over 17 amino acids. The germline V and J ends were trimmed by 1 base and 2 bases, with 17 bases remaining between them. The germline V gene encodes CDR1 SGHAT and CDR2 FQNNGV. The CDR3 coding sequence is TGTGCCAGCAGCTTAGGCGTGGGGCAGATGATTCAAGAGACCCAGTACTTC. Translation: CASSLGVGQMIQETQYF. The whole variable domain, filled in from reference TRBV11-2 and TRBJ2-5, reads EAGVAQSPRYKIIEKRQSVAFWCNPISGHATLYWYQQILGQGPKLLIQFQNNGVVDDSQLPKDRFSAERLKGVDSTLKIQPAKLEDSAVYLCASSLGVGQMIQETQYFGPGTRLLVL.

The chain employs TRBV5-6 and TRBJ1-5; 7 bases are shared with TRBD1. This CDR3 has 15 amino acids. The germline gives CDR1 SGHDT, CDR2 YYEEEE. The V gene end was trimmed by 0 bases and the J gene end by 4 bases; junction bases not matched to a gene: 4. As DNA, the CDR3 is TGTGCCAGCAGCTTGGGACAGGGCATTAATCAGCCCCAGCATTTT. As protein: CASSLGQGINQPQHF.

With respect to this clone: Within the sample, other DNA sequences also encode this same CDR3. The genes are TRBV18 and TRBJ1-5; 10 bases line up with TRBD1. V trimming: 3 bases; J trimming: 7 bases; junction bases outside the gene matches: 3. The CDR3 has 14 residues. Germline CDR1 KGHSH, CDR2 LQKENI. In DNA, the CDR3 is TGTGCCAGCTCACCTGGACAGGGGGGACAGCCCCAGCATTTT. It specifies CASSPGQGGQPQHF.

The chain carries TRBV6-5 and TRBJ1-2, with D possibly matching TRBD1 (5 bases). Trimming pared 0 bases from V and 7 bases from J, leaving 15 bases between. Germline V gene sequence: CDR1 MNHEY, CDR2 SVGAGI. CDR3 length equals 15 residues. The CDR3 nucleotides read TGTGCCAGCAGTTACTCGAGGGACGGAGTAGGTGGCTACACCTTC. This codes for CASSYSRDGVGGYTF.

The chain links TRBV5-1 to TRBJ2-1; 11 bases are shared with TRBD2. V trimming: 3 bases; J trimming: 5 bases; junction bases outside the gene matches: 10. Germline V gives CDR1 SGHRS, CDR2 YFSETQ. This CDR3 region has 17 residues. The CDR3 here is CASSWSSLAGGHNEQFF. The CDR3 coding sequence is TGCGCCAGCAGCTGGAGCTCCTTAGCGGGAGGGCACAATGAGCAGTTCTTC.

The genes are TRBV28 and TRBJ1-1, with 8 positions matching TRBD1. Trimming at V came to 9 bases and at J to 6 bases, leaving 12 bases not matched to a gene. The CDR3 covers 14 residues. The germline V gene has CDR1 MDHEN and CDR2 SYDVKM. The CDR3 region has the DNA TGTGCCAGTAGAGTAACAGGGGGGGGACCTGAAGCTTTCTTT. Protein sequence: CASRVTGGGPEAFF.

The chain couples TRBV20-1 to TRBJ1-2; possibly TRBD1 for D (5 bases). This CDR3 region has 11 residues. With 3 bases removed from V and 7 bases from J, the gap between germline ends came to 9 bases. The germline V gene has CDR1 DFQATT and CDR2 SNEGSKA (reference sequence). CDR3 DNA: TGCAGTGCTAGTAGAGGGGTTGGCTACACCTTC. It encodes CSASRGVGYTF.

The chain has TRBV14 and TRBJ2-1; TRBD2 matches at 7 bases. Germline V lookup: CDR1 SGHDN, CDR2 FVKESK. Trimming at V came to 1 base and at J to 6 bases, leaving 21 bases not matched to a gene. The CDR3 has 20 amino acids. DNA of the CDR3: TGTGCCAGCAGCCAAGGGATGTGGGCTAGCGGACTCCCCGGGAGCAATGAGCAGTTCTTC. Protein: CASSQGMWASGLPGSNEQFF.

A word on this clone: The same CDR3 is also encoded by other DNA sequences in this sample. This rearrangement joins TRBV29-1 to TRBJ2-7, with TRBD1 identical over 8 bases. Germline assignment: CDR1 SQVTM and CDR2 ANQGSEA. The CDR3 spans 11 residues. Trimming removed 6 bases from V and 4 bases from J; junction bases left unmatched: 2. In DNA form, the CDR3 reads TGCAGCGTCGACAGGGGTTACGAGCAGTACTTC. Its translation: CSVDRGYEQYF.

V usage is TRBV7-3 and J usage is TRBJ2-3; 13 bases are shared with TRBD2. The CDR3 extends over 17 amino acids. Germline assignment: CDR1 SGHTA and CDR2 FQGTGA. V shed 5 bases, J shed 4 bases, and the junction held 9 bases outside the gene matches. CDR3 bases: TGTGCCAGCAGCATCCCCGGGACTAGCGGGACGTCAGATACGCAGTATTTT. Translation: CASSIPGTSGTSDTQYF.

The rearrangement links TRBV28 to TRBJ1-2; D is unresolved. Per germline, CDR1 MDHEN and CDR2 SYDVKM. V was trimmed by 3 bases and J by 6 bases, leaving 14 bases between them. The CDR3 spans 14 residues. This chain's CDR3 is CASSFLGSLDGYTF. The CDR3 DNA reads as TGTGCCAGCAGTTTCCTTGGTTCGTTGGATGGCTACACCTTC.

V usage is TRBV5-1 and J usage is TRBJ2-3; D might be TRBD1 or TRBD2, each matching 5 bases. This CDR3 region has 16 residues. Germline CDR1 is SGHRS and CDR2 is YFSETQ. Trimming left V 0 bases short and J 2 bases short, with 13 bases between. CDR3 amino acids: CASSLVSQGPTDTQYF. CDR3 DNA sequence: TGCGCCAGCAGCTTGGTATCCCAGGGACCCACAGATACGCAGTATTTT. The complete variable domain, with remaining parts taken from reference TRBV5-1 and TRBJ2-3, reads KAGVTQTPRYLIKTRGQQVTLSCSPISGHRSVSWYQQTPGQGLQFLFEYFSETQRNKGNFPGRFSGRQFSNSRSEMNVSTLELGDSALYLCASSLVSQGPTDTQYFGPGTRLTVL.

V is TRBV6-7 and J is TRBJ2-4, with D unresolved. TRBV6-7 is marked as an open reading frame, function uncertain. The CDR3 length is 17 residues. The V end was cut by 0 bases, the J end by 1 base, with 13 bases between. Written as DNA, the CDR3 is TGTGCCAGCAGTTACTCGTATAATGTAAACGCCAAAAACATTCAGTACTTC. Translated, it gives CASSYSYNVNAKNIQYF.

This chain links TRBV19 with TRBJ2-7; D remains unclear. CDR3 length equals 13 residues. Trimming took off 8 bases at V and 6 bases at J, with 17 bases between the two ends. Germline V gives CDR1 LNHDA, CDR2 SQIVND (reference sequence). CDR3 region: CASGPPNRLEQYF. The DNA for the CDR3 is TGTGCCAGTGGGCCACCGAATCGGCTCGAGCAGTACTTC.

This rearrangement joins TRBV9 to TRBJ2-1; D not certain. CDR3 length equals 15 residues. Germline assignment: CDR1 SGDLS and CDR2 YYNGEE. The V and J ends lost 2 bases and 0 bases respectively, with 9 bases between them. The CDR3 DNA reads TGTGCCAGCAGCGTCACCTCCAACTCCTACAATGAGCAGTTCTTC. This gives the protein CASSVTSNSYNEQFF.

The rearrangement joins TRBV10-3 to TRBJ1-1; possible D gene TRBD1, 6 bases. The V gene's germline CDR1 is ENHRY and CDR2 SYGVKD. The CDR3 contains 16 residues. V shed 0 bases and J shed 2 bases, with 13 bases lying between them. CDR3 nucleotides: TGTGCCATCAGTGAGTCGCCGGCGGGGGCTAACACTGAAGCTTTCTTT. It codes for CAISESPAGANTEAFF.

J is TRBJ1-3 and V is TRBV11-2; D is ambiguous. Trimming removed 3 bases from V and 2 bases from J, with 14 bases in between. The CDR3 spans 16 residues. CDR1 is SGHAT, CDR2 FQNNGV, per germline. CDR3 sequence (DNA): TGTGCCAGCAGCTTTCCAACGTTGGCAGCTGGAAACACCATATATTTT. Translated: CASSFPTLAAGNTIYF.

V and J are TRBV6-5 and TRBJ1-2; possible D gene TRBD1, 5 bases. V lost 0 bases and J lost 4, with 12 bases in between. Germline values: CDR1 MNHEY, CDR2 SVGAGI. This CDR3 comprises 15 residues. Here the CDR3 reads CASSYSGGFIYGYTF. As DNA, the CDR3 is TGTGCCAGCAGTTACTCGGGGGGTTTCATCTATGGCTACACCTTC.

The genes are TRBV6-6 and TRBJ1-1, with D perhaps matching TRBD1 (5 bases). V was trimmed by 7 bases and J by 11 bases, leaving 23 bases between them. Germline CDR1 is MNHNY and CDR2 is SVGAGI (reference sequence). The CDR3 sequence is 14 residues long. DNA of the CDR3: TGTGCCAGCACCCAACCACCCCAAGGGGCAACGGCTTTCTTT. Translated, it gives CASTQPPQGATAFF.

This rearrangement joins TRBV5-1 to TRBJ2-5; D is undetermined. The end of the DNA fits TRBJ2-7 better, so the J call may be wrong. The CDR3 covers 13 residues. Per the germline V gene, CDR1 is SGHRS and CDR2 is YFSETQ. Here the CDR3 DNA reads TGCGCCAGCAGCTTGGAGGGCAGTGCCGAGCAGTACTTC. This gives the protein CASSLEGSAEQYF.

This rearrangement joins TRBV4-3 to TRBJ2-1; no definite D call. This CDR3 has 17 residues. V lost 0 bases to trimming and J lost 1 base, with 13 bases between them. Germline V lookup: CDR1 LGHNA, CDR2 YSLEER. The CDR3 DNA is TGCGCCAGCAGCCAAGATTCGTACGGACCTTCCTACAATGAGCAGTTCTTC. Translated: CASSQDSYGPSYNEQFF.